The 15 T cell receptor beta chains listed next were all sequenced from one sample in a study of response to subunit inactivated influenza vaccine. TCRdb re-derived calls from the RT-PCR reads in MiXCR, one entry per CDR3 protein. The sample lists about 300,000 distinct CDR3 sequences, around a fifth seen once, with about 9.4% in the top ten. The material was PBMCs from blood, obtained approximately 20 months after vaccination. The receptors come from a man aged 50-75 years who received an inactivated influenza vaccine.

The V and J genes are TRBV9 and TRBJ2-3; the D is unclear. The CDR3 is made up of 13 amino acids. The ends were cut back, 3 bases at V and 2 bases at J, with 7 bases in the middle. Germline values: CDR1 SGDLS, CDR2 YYNGEE. In nucleotides, the CDR3 is TGTGCCAGCAGCGCCTCGGCCACAGATACGCAGTATTTT. Translating it yields CASSASATDTQYF. Filled out from reference TRBV9 and TRBJ2-3, the complete variable domain reads DSGVTQTPKHLITATGQRVTLRCSPRSGDLSVYWYQQSLDQGLQFLIQYYNGEERAKGNILERFSAQQFPDLHSELNLSSLELGDSALYFCASSASATDTQYFGPGTRLTVL.

Here the CDR3 reads CASRGGQGPKSVDIQYF. The CDR3 DNA follows: TGTGCCAGCAGGGGTGGACAGGGGCCCAAGTCCGTTGACATTCAGTACTTC. This chain connects TRBV5-6 to TRBJ2-4; 9 positions agree with TRBD1. The V gene end was trimmed by 5 bases and the J gene end by 8 bases; junction bases not matched to a gene: 17. The CDR3 is 17 residues long. CDR1 and CDR2 from the germline V gene are SGHDT and YYEEEE.

The chain carries TRBV23-1 and TRBJ2-3; D uncertain. TRBV23-1 is reported as an ORF; its role is uncertain. Trimming pared 10 bases from V and 7 bases from J, leaving 3 bases between. This CDR3 region has 8 residues. CDR3 loop: CATNTQYF. The CDR3 DNA is TGCGCCACCAATACGCAGTATTTT.

The chain combines TRBV6-5 with TRBJ2-5; D not resolved. The CDR3 contains 14 residues. Germline CDR1 reads MNHEY; CDR2 reads SVGAGI. V was cut by 5 bases and J by 2 bases, with 12 bases left in between. The CDR3 nucleotides read TGTGCCAGCAGTCCCGAGTACAGACAAGAGACCCAGTACTTC. As protein: CASSPEYRQETQYF.

This chain joins TRBV5-1 and TRBJ1-5, with unresolved D. The V gene's germline CDR1 is SGHRS and CDR2 YFSETQ. This CDR3 has 13 residues. The V end lost 4 bases, the J end lost 4 bases, and 9 bases lay between the germline ends. The CDR3 DNA sequence: TGCGCCAGCAGCGACGGTTGGAATCAGCCCCAGCATTTT. Protein sequence: CASSDGWNQPQHF.

This chain joins TRBV30 and TRBJ1-2; D is uncertain. Germline V gene sequence: CDR1 GTSNPN, CDR2 SVGIG (reference sequence). The CDR3 has 12 amino acids. Between the trimmed V and J ends, which lost 7 bases and 4 bases, there was a span of 13 bases. This CDR3 is CASSSVPYGYTF. CDR3 in DNA: TGTGCCTCTTCGAGTGTCCCCTATGGCTACACCTTC.

The table lists this clonotype with a few counts. The CDR3 sequence is CASSPRAALNTEAFF. Written as DNA, the CDR3 is TGTGCCAGCAGCCCGAGGGCGGCTTTGAACACTGAAGCTTTCTTT. The J gene is TRBJ1-1, the V gene TRBV7-9; D not certain. Trimming shortened V by 5 bases and J by 0 bases, and 13 bases separated the two germline ends. The CDR3 extends over 15 amino acids. Germline CDR1 SEHNR, CDR2 FQNEAQ (reference sequence).

The rearrangement joins TRBV10-3 to TRBJ1-1; TRBD1 might be the D (5 bases). CDR1 and CDR2 (germline): ENHRY, SYGVKD. This CDR3 contains 13 residues. V lost 2 bases and J lost 11, with 15 bases in between. The CDR3: CAISENQGIDAFF. Written as DNA, the CDR3 is TGTGCCATCAGTGAGAATCAGGGTATAGATGCTTTCTTT.

This clonotype was counted many times. V and J are TRBV12-3 or TRBV12-4 and TRBJ1-1; D is perhaps TRBD1 (6 bases). The CDR3 totals 15 residues. Trimming shortened V by 6 bases and J by 0 bases, and 14 bases separated the two germline ends. The CDR3 DNA reads TGTGCCAGCAGCCCCCATGGGACAATGAACACTGAAGCTTTCTTT. Its translation: CASSPHGTMNTEAFF.

J is TRBJ2-1 and V is TRBV7-2, with 10 positions matching TRBD2. This CDR3 comprises 14 residues. J was trimmed by 6 bases and V by 5 bases; bases with no gene match: 4. The germline V gene has CDR1 SGHTA and CDR2 FQGNSA. The CDR3: CASSPRLAGNEQFF. CDR3 in DNA: TGTGCCAGCAGCCCGAGACTAGCGGGCAATGAGCAGTTCTTC.

There are many counts of this clonotype. V is TRBV5-1 and J is TRBJ1-2; 8 bases are shared with TRBD1. Germline lookup yields CDR1 SGHRS and CDR2 YFSETQ. V shed 3 bases and J 3 bases; nucleotides not matched to a gene: 4. The CDR3 has 14 residues. CDR3 residues: CASSSGQGHYGYTF. The CDR3 region has the DNA TGCGCCAGCAGCTCAGGACAGGGACACTATGGCTACACCTTC. The variable domain in full, completed from reference TRBV5-1 and TRBJ1-2, reads KAGVTQTPRYLIKTRGQQVTLSCSPISGHRSVSWYQQTPGQGLQFLFEYFSETQRNKGNFPGRFSGRQFSNSRSEMNVSTLELGDSALYLCASSSGQGHYGYTFGSGTRLTVV.

The chain uses TRBV11-2 and TRBJ2-3; D possibly corresponds to TRBD1 (5 bases). Trimming shortened V by 1 base and J by 6 bases, and 8 bases separated the two germline ends. This CDR3 has 13 amino acids. Germline V gene data show CDR1 as SGHAT and CDR2 as FQNNGV. CDR3 DNA sequence: TGTGCCAGCAGCTTAGGTGGGGCGGATACGCAGTATTTT. The encoded protein is CASSLGGADTQYF.

CDR3 region: CASSLGGAPTEAFF. The DNA of the CDR3 is TGTGCCAGCAGCTTAGGGGGAGCCCCCACTGAAGCTTTCTTT. V usage is TRBV7-6 and J usage is TRBJ1-1; D is unresolved. The CDR3 runs to 14 residues. Looked up from germline, CDR1 is SGHVS and CDR2 is FNYEAQ. V was cut by 1 base and J by 4 bases, with 10 bases left in between.

This clonotype has only a few counts. This rearrangement joins TRBV7-9 to TRBJ2-1; 7 positions match TRBD2. Germline CDR1 and CDR2: SEHNR and FQNEAQ (reference sequence). V gave up 7 bases and J gave up 2 bases; unmatched junction bases: 8. The CDR3 has 15 amino acids. CDR3 in DNA: TGTGCCAGCACCTCGAGCGGGGCTACCTACAATGAGCAGTTCTTC. This translates into CASTSSGATYNEQFF.

The rearrangement links TRBV5-1 to TRBJ2-2; D is possibly TRBD1 (6 bases). Per germline, CDR1 SGHRS and CDR2 YFSETQ. Between the trimmed V and J ends, which lost 4 bases and 4 bases, there was a span of 14 bases. There are 15 residues in the CDR3. The CDR3 DNA is TGCGCCAGCAGCGTTACCGGGACATCCACCGGGGAGCTGTTTTTT. It translates to CASSVTGTSTGELFF.